This passage covers 26 T cell receptor beta chains from one sample sequenced in a study of regulatory T cells in long-lasting Graves disease (dated by TCRdb to the early 2020s). The intended sense of this specimen's time point label: persistent/refractory GD, antithyroid drugs over 5 years with positive TRAb. RNA was extracted from PBMCs in TRIzol for both TCR sequencing and RNA sequencing. The library was obtained by multiplex PCR. TCRdb names Illumina HiSeq 4000 as the instrument used. CDR3 regions were amplified by Arm-PCR with iRepertoire HTBI primers to construct TCR beta libraries. Clones were called with MiXCR by TCRdb after fastp trimmed the public reads at Q25, and only in-frame beta chains were retained. Records with the same CDR3 protein are collapsed into one entry carrying the most frequent genes and DNA. The sample table records a few hundred thousand distinct CDR3 sequences; 20% to 25% of these occur just once. Together, the top ten hold 28% of the sample.

Sequenced material: peripheral blood mononuclear cells (PBMCs), taken when the disease was refractory, from a patient treated with antithyroid drugs. These receptors were taken from a woman between 40 and 50 years old with Graves disease. Donor details come from another sample of the same person, matched by shared clones.

The chain joins TRBV14 to TRBJ2-2; 7 nucleotides agree with TRBD1. The CDR3 has 15 amino acids. The V gene's germline CDR1 is SGHDN and CDR2 FVKESK. Trimming at V came to 2 bases and at J to 3 bases, leaving 3 bases not matched to a gene. The CDR3 reads CASSQKRGHTGELFF. The CDR3 DNA is TGTGCCAGCAGCCAAAAAAGGGGGCACACCGGGGAGCTGTTTTTT.

This clonotype was found many times. The chain is built from TRBV6-1 and TRBJ2-2, with 7 bases fitting TRBD1. The V gene's germline CDR1 is MNHNS and CDR2 SASEGT. This CDR3 is 16 amino acids long. The V and J ends lost 5 bases and 0 bases, in that order; junction bases with no gene match: 6. The CDR3 sequence: CASSRDRMSNTGELFF. The CDR3 bases are TGTGCCAGCAGTCGGGACAGAATGTCGAACACCGGGGAGCTGTTTTTT.

The chain recombines TRBV2 with TRBJ2-6; D is unclear. Trimming stripped 5 bases from V and 2 bases from J, with 13 bases between. The CDR3 is 16 amino acids. CDR1 SNHLY and CDR2 FYNNEI come from the germline V gene. The chain's CDR3 is CASSWFSPTGANVLTF. CDR3 sequence (DNA): TGTGCCAGCAGTTGGTTCTCACCCACTGGGGCCAACGTCCTGACTTTC.

The sample holds many counts of this clonotype. V and J are TRBV7-8 and TRBJ2-5; D possibly corresponds to TRBD2 (6 bases). CDR1 is SGHVS and CDR2 is FQNEAQ in the germline V gene. The CDR3 is made up of 15 amino acids. V lost 4 bases to trimming and J lost 2 bases, with 14 bases between them. The CDR3 is CASSSGFRGQETQYF. In DNA form, the CDR3 reads TGTGCCAGCAGCTCCGGGTTTCGGGGGCAAGAGACCCAGTACTTC.

This clonotype has at least ten counts. The rearrangement uses TRBV28 and TRBJ2-7; D not resolved. V lost 1 base to trimming and J lost 2 bases, with 18 bases between them. The CDR3 totals 17 residues. Germline V gene sequence: CDR1 MDHEN, CDR2 SYDVKM. This CDR3 is CASSLSSRTGRPYEQYF. The CDR3 nucleotides are TGTGCCAGCAGTTTATCCTCTCGGACCGGCCGGCCCTACGAGCAGTACTTC.

The CDR3 DNA is TGCAGTGCCATATCGGGGGGGGGGTTTTACGAGCAGTACTTC. Translated: CSAISGGGFYEQYF. The chain couples TRBV20-1 to TRBJ2-7, with 8 bases identical to TRBD2. Germline CDR1 is DFQATT and CDR2 is SNEGSKA (reference sequence). V trimming: 6 bases; J trimming: 4 bases; junction bases outside the gene matches: 11. The CDR3 extends over 14 amino acids.

The rearrangement links TRBV6-5 to TRBJ1-5; the D is unclear. CDR3 length: 14 amino acids. CDR1 and CDR2 (germline): MNHEY, SVGAGI. Trimming took off 4 bases at V and 3 bases at J, with 10 bases between the two ends. The CDR3 coding sequence is TGTGCCAGCAGTTCAAACTTGAACAATCAGCCCCAGCATTTT. The encoded protein is CASSSNLNNQPQHF.

This clonotype occurred a few times. The CDR3 DNA sequence: TGTGCCAGCAGCCACCTTGGGGCTAATGAAAAACTGTTTTTT. Translation: CASSHLGANEKLFF. The V call is TRBV6-1, the J call TRBJ1-4; D is uncertain. This CDR3 comprises 14 residues. Germline CDR1 MNHNS, CDR2 SASEGT. The V and J ends lost 6 bases and 3 bases respectively, with 11 bases between them.

This clonotype was counted only a few times. The chain joins TRBV7-8 to TRBJ2-2; D may be TRBD1 (5 bases). The CDR3 totals 14 residues. Germline-derived CDR1 and CDR2 are SGHVS and FQNEAQ. The CDR3 sequence: CGRPLGLLTGELFF. CDR3 DNA sequence: TGTGGACGGCCTTTGGGGCTTCTCACCGGGGAGCTGTTTTTT.

The chain couples TRBV7-3 to TRBJ2-1; D may be TRBD2 (7 bases). V was shortened by 1 base and J by 5 bases, with 18 bases between the two germline ends. This CDR3 comprises 17 residues. CDR1 and CDR2 from the germline V gene are SGHTA and FQGTGA. The CDR3 loop is CASSLKGGGSGDNEQFF. CDR3 DNA: TGTGCCAGCAGCTTAAAGGGGGGCGGGAGCGGGGACAATGAGCAGTTCTTC.

This chain links TRBV5-6 with TRBJ1-6; D may be TRBD1 (5 bases). Looked up from germline, CDR1 is SGHDT and CDR2 is YYEEEE. The CDR3 consists of 13 residues. V lost 5 bases to trimming and J lost 11 bases, with 14 bases between them. CDR3 in amino acids: CASRKGFGAPLHF. CDR3 sequence (DNA): TGTGCCAGCAGGAAGGGGTTCGGGGCACCCCTCCACTTT.

The chain carries TRBV7-2 and TRBJ2-2, with TRBD1 as a possible D gene (7 bases). Germline lookup yields CDR1 SGHTA and CDR2 FQGNSA. V shed 1 base and J shed 4 bases, with 13 bases lying between them. The CDR3 extends over 16 amino acids. DNA for the CDR3: TGTGCCAGCAGCTTAGGACCAGGGGGGTTCACCGGGGAGCTGTTTTTT. Translated, it gives CASSLGPGGFTGELFF.

To note about this clonotype: Compared with germline, one end of the junction differs, possibly owing to a read error. This rearrangement joins TRBV7-7 to TRBJ2-1, with a tentative D call TRBD1 (6 bases). From germline, CDR1 is SSHAT and CDR2 FNYEAQ (reference sequence). This CDR3 region has 11 residues. This chain's CDR3 is CASSAGTEQFF. The CDR3 DNA sequence: TGTGCTAGCAGCGCCGGGACAGAGCAGTTCTTC. Full variable domain (outside the CDR3, taken from reference TRBV7-7 and TRBJ2-1): GAGVSQSPRYKVTKRGQDVTLRCDPISSHATLYWYQQALGQGPEFLTYFNYEAQPDKSGLPSDRFSAERPEGSISTLTIQRTEQRDSAMYRCASSAGTEQFFGPGTRLTVL.

This clonotype was recorded a few times. The J gene is TRBJ2-3, the V gene TRBV28; D gene ambiguous. Germline CDR1 MDHEN, CDR2 SYDVKM. V lost 2 bases and J lost 2, with 5 bases in between. The CDR3 loop spans 13 amino acids. The CDR3 is CASSLRYTDTQYF. The CDR3 bases are TGTGCCAGCAGTTTACGGTACACAGATACGCAGTATTTT.

This clonotype occurred many times. The gene calls are TRBV2 and TRBJ1-5; D is ambiguous. The CDR3 has 13 residues. The V gene lost 2 bases and the J gene lost 4 bases, with 6 bases spanning the gap. Germline assignment: CDR1 SNHLY and CDR2 FYNNEI. CDR3: CASSEMENQPQHF. DNA of the CDR3: TGTGCCAGCAGTGAAATGGAGAATCAGCCCCAGCATTTT.

This sequence joins TRBV6-5 and TRBJ1-6; TRBD1 agrees at 11 bases. Germline V gene data show CDR1 as MNHEY and CDR2 as SVGAGI. Germline trimming cut 2 bases from V and 8 bases from J; bases unmatched to any gene: 2. This CDR3 has 15 amino acids. CDR3 sequence: CASSYGQGAYSPLHF. CDR3 in DNA: TGTGCCAGCAGTTACGGACAGGGGGCCTATTCACCCCTCCACTTT.

The chain recombines TRBV7-9 with TRBJ2-5; 14 bases are a match to TRBD2. Germline CDR1 is SEHNR and CDR2 is FQNEAQ (reference sequence). With 5 bases clipped from V and 5 bases from J, the junction kept 4 bases outside the gene matches. This CDR3 comprises 15 residues. DNA of the CDR3: TGTGCCAGCAGCCCATGGACTAGCGGGAGGGAGACCCAGTACTTC. Protein sequence: CASSPWTSGRETQYF.

This clonotype was observed many times. The chain is built from TRBV6-2 or TRBV6-3 and TRBJ2-4; D is possibly TRBD2 (6 bases). This CDR3 is 14 amino acids long. CDR1 and CDR2 from the germline V gene are MNHEY and SVGEGT. Trimming removed 5 bases from V and 6 bases from J, with 14 bases in between. CDR3 coding DNA: TGTGCCAGCAGTCTGAAGGGAGGCGTAAACATTCAGTACTTC. Translated: CASSLKGGVNIQYF.

This sequence joins TRBV7-9 and TRBJ2-2; 8 nucleotides match TRBD2. This CDR3 region has 16 residues. The ends lost 5 bases at V and 7 bases at J; junction bases unmatched: 12. CDR1 is SEHNR, CDR2 FQNEAQ, per germline (reference sequence). The DNA for the CDR3 is TGTGCCAGCAGCCCCCGCCGCGGGGGGTTAGGCGGGGAGCTGTTTTTT. It is translated as CASSPRRGGLGGELFF.

The rearrangement uses TRBV13 and TRBJ2-2; 7 nucleotides agree with TRBD2. The CDR3 covers 16 residues. With 5 bases clipped from V and 5 bases from J, the junction kept 11 bases outside the gene matches. Germline V lookup: CDR1 PRHDT, CDR2 FYEKMQ (reference sequence). The CDR3 is CASSPSLAGETGELFF. CDR3 nucleotides: TGTGCCAGCAGCCCGAGTTTGGCGGGAGAGACCGGGGAGCTGTTTTTT. The whole variable domain, remainder taken from reference TRBV13 and TRBJ2-2, is AAGVIQSPRHLIKEKRETATLKCYPIPRHDTVYWYQQGPGQDPQFLISFYEKMQSDKGSIPDRFSAQQFSDYHSELNMSSLELGDSALYFCASSPSLAGETGELFFGEGSRLTVL.

In regard to this clonotype: A much larger clone differs by one base, so this may be a read error. The chain carries TRBV28 and TRBJ2-2; D is unclear. The germline V gene encodes CDR1 MDHEN and CDR2 SYDVKM. V lost 6 bases to trimming and J lost 7 bases, with 9 bases between them. The CDR3 is made up of 12 amino acids. Here the CDR3 reads CASRIALGELFF. The CDR3 bases are TGTGCCAGCAGGATCGCCCTCGGGGAGCTGTTTTTT. The full variable domain, its missing parts supplied by reference TRBV28 and TRBJ2-2, is DVKVTQSSRYLVKRTGEKVFLECVQDMDHENMFWYRQDPGLGLRLIYFSYDVKMKEKGDIPEGYSVSREKKERFSLILESASTNQTSMYLCASRIALGELFFGEGSRLTVL.

This clonotype turned up a few times. The chain carries TRBV7-9 and TRBJ2-7; TRBD2 might be the D (5 bases). V was cut by 5 bases and J by 3 bases, with 17 bases left in between. The CDR3 loop spans 15 amino acids. The germline CDR1 and CDR2 sequences are SEHNR and FQNEAQ (reference sequence). The CDR3 sequence: CASSPRRGFNYEQYF. As DNA, the CDR3 is TGTGCCAGCAGCCCCCGACGGGGATTCAACTACGAGCAGTACTTC.

This clonotype has a count of ten or more. This rearrangement joins TRBV20-1 to TRBJ1-1; weak D call: TRBD1 (5 bases). V dropped 6 bases and J dropped 0 bases, with 14 bases sitting between them. The germline V gene has CDR1 DFQATT and CDR2 SNEGSKA (reference sequence). The CDR3 contains 14 residues. The chain's CDR3 is CSARDGTMNTEAFF. In nucleotides, the CDR3 is TGCAGTGCGAGGGACGGTACGATGAACACTGAAGCTTTCTTT.

In its sample, this clonotype was seen many times. The rearrangement links TRBV28 to TRBJ1-5; unclear D gene. Germline V gene data show CDR1 as MDHEN and CDR2 as SYDVKM. This CDR3 comprises 14 residues. V shed 2 bases and J shed 9 bases, with 14 bases lying between them. The CDR3 spells CASSLGGMSRPQHF. DNA for the CDR3: TGTGCCAGCAGTTTAGGTGGAATGAGTAGGCCCCAGCATTTT. The complete variable domain, with remaining parts taken from reference TRBV28 and TRBJ1-5, reads DVKVTQSSRYLVKRTGEKVFLECVQDMDHENMFWYRQDPGLGLRLIYFSYDVKMKEKGDIPEGYSVSREKKERFSLILESASTNQTSMYLCASSLGGMSRPQHFGDGTRLSIL.

This rearrangement joins TRBV11-1 to TRBJ2-1; D possibly corresponds to TRBD2 (5 bases). In germline, CDR1 is SGHAT, CDR2 FQDESV (reference sequence). The CDR3 sequence is 15 residues long. With 3 bases removed from V and 0 bases from J, the gap between germline ends came to 9 bases. DNA of the CDR3: TGTGCCAGCAGCTTTAGTGCGGGCTCCTACAATGAGCAGTTCTTC. Encoded protein: CASSFSAGSYNEQFF.

The CDR3 sequence is CASSVESRGTGELFF. The CDR3 nucleotides are TGTGCCAGCAGCGTAGAATCACGGGGGACCGGGGAGCTGTTTTTT. This sequence joins TRBV9 and TRBJ2-2; tentatively, D is TRBD2 (6 bases). The CDR3 loop spans 15 amino acids. V was cut by 0 bases and J by 5 bases, with 11 bases left in between. Germline V CDR1 and CDR2: SGDLS, YYNGEE.